This passage covers 14 T cell receptor beta chains from one sample sequenced in a study of blood T cell repertoires in COVID-19. Profiled with immunoSEQ multiplex PCR; TCRdb holds only in-frame clones, not every one. This table holds over 200,000 clones, 80% to 90% found once. The sequenced material came from PBMCs or T cells enriched from blood (not recorded which). These receptors originate from a man aged 35-49 years who had recovered from COVID-19.

This chain uses TRBV10-1 with TRBJ1-1, with 7 bases that match TRBD1. V lost 6 bases, J lost 8 bases, and 12 bases stayed unmatched. The length of the CDR3 is 14 residues. Germline V gene data show CDR1 as WNHNN and CDR2 as SYGVQD (reference sequence). CDR3 in amino acids: CASSDQSTGNEAFF. CDR3 coding DNA: TGCGCCAGCAGCGACCAGTCGACAGGGAACGAAGCTTTCTTT.

The J gene is TRBJ1-2, the V gene TRBV5-4; TRBD1 might be the D (5 bases). The CDR3 runs to 16 residues. V was pared by 5 bases and J by 4 bases, with 21 bases between. Germline V lookup: CDR1 SGHNT, CDR2 YYREEE (reference sequence). The CDR3 DNA is TGTGCCAGCAGTAACAGCGGGGGTGACTTACCCTATGGCTACACCTTC. Translated, it gives CASSNSGGDLPYGYTF.

CDR3 nucleotides: TGTGCCAGCAGCTTAACTAGTGGCTACACCTTC. Protein: CASSLTSGYTF. This sequence joins TRBV7-9 and TRBJ1-2; D not resolved. V was shortened by 2 bases and J by 7 bases, with 5 bases between the two germline ends. Germline V gives CDR1 SEHNR, CDR2 FQNEAQ (reference sequence). This CDR3 is 11 amino acids long.

V and J are TRBV5-1 and TRBJ1-2; no clear D. V lost 0 bases and J 7 bases, leaving 10 bases between the germline ends. CDR1 is SGHRS, CDR2 YFSETQ, per germline. The CDR3 has 13 amino acids. The CDR3 DNA sequence: TGCGCCAGCAGCTTGGCCCTCTCGAGTGGCTACACCTTC. Amino acid sequence: CASSLALSSGYTF.

The chain has TRBV2 and TRBJ1-2; D is unresolved. Germline V CDR1 and CDR2: SNHLY, FYNNEI. The V end lost 1 base, the J end lost 4 bases, and 13 bases lay between the germline ends. The CDR3 loop spans 15 amino acids. The CDR3 sequence: CASSEVGRSVYGYTF. The DNA for the CDR3 is TGTGCCAGCAGTGAAGTAGGGAGGTCGGTCTATGGCTACACCTTC.

The V gene is TRBV30, the J gene TRBJ1-6; D is perhaps TRBD1 (5 bases). Germline V gene data show CDR1 as GTSNPN and CDR2 as SVGIG (reference sequence). Trimming shortened V by 1 base and J by 0 bases, and 10 bases separated the two germline ends. The CDR3 is 16 residues long. The CDR3 DNA follows: TGTGCCTGGAGTGGGGGGAGGAGCTCCTATAATTCACCCCTCCACTTT. This gives the protein CAWSGGRSSYNSPLHF.

The chain combines TRBV7-8 with TRBJ2-1; D perhaps matches TRBD2 (6 bases). The V gene's germline CDR1 is SGHVS and CDR2 FQNEAQ. The CDR3 is made up of 16 amino acids. The ends were cut back, 2 bases at V and 1 base at J, with 12 bases in the middle. In nucleotides, the CDR3 is TGTGCCAGCAGCTTATTTACGGGGGTATCCTACAATGAGCAGTTCTTC. Its translation is CASSLFTGVSYNEQFF. Together with reference TRBV7-8 and TRBJ2-1, the CDR3 gives the full variable domain: GAGVSQSPRYKVAKRGQDVALRCDPISGHVSLFWYQQALGQGPEFLTYFQNEAQLDKSGLPSDRFFAERPEGSVSTLKIQRTQQEDSAVYLCASSLFTGVSYNEQFFGPGTRLTVL.

The chain carries TRBV5-1 and TRBJ2-1, with 7 bases identical to TRBD2. Germline values: CDR1 SGHRS, CDR2 YFSETQ. Trimming at V came to 2 bases and at J to 9 bases, leaving 8 bases not matched to a gene. The CDR3 runs 14 residues. CDR3 loop: CASSFGLVNGEQFF. Written as DNA, the CDR3 is TGCGCCAGCAGCTTCGGACTAGTTAATGGTGAGCAGTTCTTC.

The chain uses TRBV5-4 and TRBJ2-3, with 8 bases identical to TRBD2. CDR3 size: 17 residues. The V gene end was trimmed by 0 bases and the J gene end by 4 bases; junction bases not matched to a gene: 10. The germline gives CDR1 SGHNT, CDR2 YYREEE (reference sequence). The CDR3 nucleotides read TGTGCCAGCAGCTTGGGTCGGGAGGGGGTCTTAGCAGATACGCAGTATTTT. Protein: CASSLGREGVLADTQYF. Based on the CDR3 plus reference TRBV5-4 and TRBJ2-3, the full variable domain is ETGVTQSPTHLIKTRGQQVTLRCSSQSGHNTVSWYQQALGQGPQFIFQYYREEENGRGNFPPRFSGLQFPNYSSELNVNALELDDSALYLCASSLGREGVLADTQYFGPGTRLTVL.

V gene TRBV4-2 combines with J gene TRBJ2-1, with D possibly TRBD1 on 7 matching bases. CDR3 length equals 20 residues. Germline V gives CDR1 LGHNA, CDR2 YNFKEQ. V dropped 1 base and J dropped 4 bases, with 26 bases sitting between them. CDR3 protein: CASSQGGGLVREIFYNEQFF. The CDR3 bases are TGTGCCAGCAGCCAAGGAGGGGGCTTGGTTCGGGAGATATTTTACAATGAGCAGTTCTTC.

J is TRBJ1-2 and V is TRBV15; the match to TRBD1 covers 7 bases. The CDR3 length is 15 residues. Germline V lookup: CDR1 LNHNV, CDR2 YYDKDF (reference sequence). V dropped 0 bases and J dropped 6; count of bases not matched to a gene: 7. Here the CDR3 reads CATSRDKTGWNGYTF. DNA for the CDR3: TGTGCCACCAGCAGAGATAAGACAGGGTGGAATGGCTACACCTTC.

The chain is built from TRBV29-1 and TRBJ1-1; TRBD1 is a possible D gene (6 bases). This CDR3 spans 14 amino acids. Trimming removed 4 bases at V and 7 bases at J, with 19 bases between. Germline lookup yields CDR1 SQVTM and CDR2 ANQGSEA. This chain's CDR3 is CSVAGRGTNREAFF. CDR3 sequence (DNA): TGCAGCGTTGCGGGTAGAGGGACAAATCGTGAAGCTTTCTTT.

This chain joins TRBV9 and TRBJ2-1; TRBD2 matches 14 bases. Losses at the gene ends were 3 bases for V and 7 bases for J; bases not matched to a gene: 3. This CDR3 spans 15 amino acids. Germline-derived CDR1 and CDR2 are SGDLS and YYNGEE. The CDR3 nucleotides read TGTGCCAGCAGCGCCAGGACTAGCGGGGGGAATGAGCAGTTCTTC. Its translation: CASSARTSGGNEQFF.

The chain links TRBV3-1 (or the pseudogene TRBV3-2) to TRBJ2-2, with 8 bases fitting TRBD1. Germline lookup yields CDR1 LGHDT and CDR2 YNNKEL (reference sequence). Trimming took 0 bases from V and 4 from J; bases not matched to a gene: 10. CDR3 length: 18 residues. This chain's CDR3 is CASSQEWPRGLTTGELFF. CDR3 nucleotide sequence: TGTGCCAGCAGCCAAGAATGGCCCAGGGGGCTTACCACCGGGGAGCTGTTTTTT.